This T cell receptor (beta chain) was captured by sequencing in a study of T cell clones after liver transplantation. Study context: A pre-transplant mixed lymphocyte reaction with TCRbeta sequencing defined graft-donor-reactive clones followed in post-transplant blood. Study-level results: In most of the 8 subjects, circulating graft-donor-reactive CD4 TCRbeta sequences fell significantly after transplant.

On this clone itself: Its antigen remains unidentified.

Sequencing was performed with immunoSEQ multiplex PCR; in TCRdb, only in-frame clones are kept and a portion is missing. The sample has some 23,000 clones; about 70% are singletons. The receptor was isolated from a human donor who received a liver transplant. The material sequenced was CD4+ T cells from blood, taken before liver transplant.

Written as DNA, the CDR3 is TGTGCCAGCAGTTCGCCACAAGGAAGCACAGATACGCAGTATTTT. Its translation: CASSSPQGSTDTQYF. The chain couples TRBV27 to TRBJ2-3; no firm D call. This CDR3 is 15 amino acids long. V was clipped by 4 bases and J by 0 bases, with 11 bases between them. Germline values: CDR1 MNHEY, CDR2 SMNVEV (reference sequence).